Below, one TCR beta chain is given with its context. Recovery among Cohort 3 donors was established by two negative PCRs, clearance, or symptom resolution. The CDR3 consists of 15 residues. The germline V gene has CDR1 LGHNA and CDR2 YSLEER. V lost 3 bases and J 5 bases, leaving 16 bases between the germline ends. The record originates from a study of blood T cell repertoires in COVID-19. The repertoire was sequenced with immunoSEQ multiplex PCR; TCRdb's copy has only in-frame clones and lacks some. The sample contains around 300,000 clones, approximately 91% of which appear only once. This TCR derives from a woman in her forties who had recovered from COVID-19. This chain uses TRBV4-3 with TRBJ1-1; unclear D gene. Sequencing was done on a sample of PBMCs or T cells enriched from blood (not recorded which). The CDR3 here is CASSHAQVPETEAFF. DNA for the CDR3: TGCGCCAGCAGCCATGCTCAAGTCCCCGAGACTGAAGCTTTCTTT.